This entry describes one T cell receptor (beta chain). CDR3 length: 15 residues. CDR1 is ENHRY and CDR2 is SYGVKD in the germline V gene. Trimming removed 3 bases at V and 0 bases at J, with 8 bases between. This sample is part of a study of blood T cell repertoires in COVID-19. In the authors' methods: Researchers report that nucleated cell counts were estimated from reference gene primer amplification. Repertoires were generated with immunoSEQ multiplex PCR, while TCRdb's copy carries only in-frame clones and drops some. The V and J calls and the clone size are those of that table, but D and trimming were determined from the DNA. The table has 150,000 to 200,000 clones, 94% seen once.

The genes are TRBV10-3 and TRBJ1-4; D perhaps matches TRBD1 (6 bases). The sequence derives from a man aged 25-45 years with COVID-19, enrolled during active disease. The specimen sequenced was peripheral blood. CDR3 nucleotides: TGTGCCATCAGTGAATCAGGGGCAACTAATGAAAAACTGTTTTTT. It encodes CAISESGATNEKLFF.